The 21 T cell receptor beta chains below were found in one sample sequenced in a study of blood T cells in healthy people across ages. A J-beta primer mix and a sample-barcoded 5' primer were used in a second PCR of roughly 7 to 12 cycles. A single record per CDR3 protein comes from TCRdb applying MiXCR to the 5' RACE reads. The table records about 940,000 distinct CDR3 sequences, under 50% of them present only once. The sequencing sample was made of blood. These receptors were obtained from a man aged 30 to 45 in good health.

This chain links TRBV7-2 with TRBJ2-7; 12 bases match TRBD2. The CDR3 covers 17 residues. After removal of 5 bases from V and 0 bases from J, the junction contained 8 bases not matched to a gene. Per germline, CDR1 SGHTA and CDR2 FQGNSA. Written as DNA, the CDR3 is TGTGCCAGCAGCCCTCGGACTAGCGGGGTGACCTCCTACGAGCAGTACTTC. Its translation is CASSPRTSGVTSYEQYF.

V gene TRBV20-1 combines with J gene TRBJ2-4, with 9 bases aligning to TRBD1. The junction had 17 bases not matched to a gene; V was cut back by 1 base and J by 1 base. Germline CDR1 and CDR2: DFQATT and SNEGSKA (reference sequence). The CDR3 is 20 residues long. The CDR3 DNA reads as TGCAGTGCTAGAGGGGGGGGGACAGGGAAGTATAGTTTCGCCAAAAACATTCAGTACTTC. Translated: CSARGGGTGKYSFAKNIQYF.

This clonotype appeared once. The rearrangement uses TRBV21-1 and TRBJ1-4. TRBV21-1 is designated a pseudogene. The CDR3 contains 18 residues. The CDR3 nucleotides read TGTGCCAGCAGCAATTGGCCAAGAGTCGGGGCAACTAATGAAAAACTGTTTTTT. Protein sequence: CASSNWPRVGATNEKLFF.

This chain joins TRBV4-1 and TRBJ1-2; D possibly corresponds to TRBD1 (6 bases). The CDR3 consists of 17 residues. Deletions cut 1 base from V and 3 bases from J, with 18 bases between. Germline V gene data show CDR1 as MGHRA and CDR2 as YSYEKL. Here the CDR3 DNA reads TGCGCCAGCAGCCAAGGATTCGGGGGGGCGTCCCACTATGGCTACACCTTC. Translating gives CASSQGFGGASHYGYTF.

The gene calls are TRBV18 and TRBJ2-5; the D is unclear. The better agreement between TRBJ2-7 and the DNA end casts doubt on the J call. CDR1 and CDR2 (germline): KGHSH, LQKENI. This CDR3 contains 13 residues. The CDR3 is CASSRTGGSEQYF. As DNA, the CDR3 is TGTGCCAGCTCACGAACGGGCGGATCCGAGCAGTACTTC.

V usage is TRBV7-2 and J usage is TRBJ2-6, with D hard to call. V lost 6 bases and J lost 4, with 13 bases in between. This CDR3 contains 15 residues. Germline V CDR1 and CDR2: SGHTA, FQGNSA. The CDR3 DNA is TGTGCCAGCAGTTTATTGGTCTCGGGGGCCAACGTCCTGACTTTC. This encodes CASSLLVSGANVLTF.

In its sample, this clonotype was seen a few times. This chain uses TRBV12-3 or TRBV12-4 with TRBJ2-7, with TRBD2 identical over 7 bases. CDR3 length equals 15 residues. Losses at the gene ends were 6 bases for V and 4 bases for J; bases not matched to a gene: 12. This CDR3 reads CASSPVALADYEQYF. In DNA form, the CDR3 reads TGTGCCAGCAGCCCTGTAGCGCTAGCGGATTACGAGCAGTACTTC.

The chain is built from TRBV29-1 and TRBJ2-7, with D unresolved. Germline values: CDR1 SQVTM, CDR2 ANQGSEA. The length of the CDR3 is 14 residues. V was clipped by 5 bases and J by 3 bases, with 17 bases between them. CDR3 sequence: CSVRRADANYEQYF. CDR3 DNA sequence: TGCAGCGTTCGAAGGGCAGATGCAAACTACGAGCAGTACTTC.

The chain has TRBV12-3 or TRBV12-4 and TRBJ2-3; D not resolved. Trimming shortened V by 3 bases and J by 9 bases, and 13 bases separated the two germline ends. This CDR3 has 13 amino acids. CDR3 protein: CASSLVRVGTQYF. CDR3 nucleotides: TGTGCCAGCAGTTTGGTTCGGGTCGGAACGCAGTATTTT.

This clonotype was recorded many times. J is TRBJ2-7 and V is TRBV4-3; D may be TRBD1 or TRBD2 (5 bases each). V lost 3 bases and J 6 bases, leaving 12 bases between the germline ends. Germline-derived CDR1 and CDR2 are LGHNA and YSLEER. CDR3 size: 13 residues. CDR3 region: CASSQVFGGEQYF. The DNA of the CDR3 is TGCGCCAGCAGCCAGGTTTTTGGGGGCGAGCAGTACTTC.

The V gene is TRBV2, the J gene TRBJ2-3, with TRBD2 identical over 12 bases. J was trimmed by 10 bases and V by 7 bases; bases with no gene match: 6. Germline CDR1 reads SNHLY; CDR2 reads FYNNEI. The CDR3 consists of 13 residues. In DNA, the CDR3 is TGTGCCAGCACTCCGACTAGCGGGGGAGCGCAGTATTTT. It encodes CASTPTSGGAQYF. Supplemented by reference TRBV2 and TRBJ2-3, the full variable domain reads EPEVTQTPSHQVTQMGQEVILRCVPISNHLYFYWYRQILGQKVEFLVSFYNNEISEKSEIFDDQFSVERPDGSNFTLKIRSTKLEDSAMYFCASTPTSGGAQYFGPGTRLTVL.

This clonotype was seen more than once but under ten times. V is TRBV10-3 and J is TRBJ2-7; no firm D call. This CDR3 is built from 14 residues. Trimming shortened V by 2 bases and J by 0 bases, and 8 bases separated the two germline ends. Germline V lookup: CDR1 ENHRY, CDR2 SYGVKD. The CDR3 sequence is CAISEKGRSYEQYF. For the CDR3, the DNA is TGTGCCATCAGTGAGAAGGGTCGCTCCTACGAGCAGTACTTC.

At least ten counts were recorded for this clonotype. The gene calls are TRBV4-1 and TRBJ2-5; D is uncertain. CDR3 length: 16 amino acids. V was pared by 1 base and J by 2 bases, with 14 bases between. Per germline, CDR1 MGHRA and CDR2 YSYEKL. The CDR3 here is CASSQGPPKVQETQYF. The CDR3 DNA reads TGCGCCAGCAGCCAAGGACCGCCGAAGGTACAAGAGACCCAGTACTTC.

The chain is built from TRBV20-1 and TRBJ2-3, with 8 bases matching TRBD1. The CDR3 runs 14 residues. The trim removed 5 bases at V and 0 bases at J, leaving 4 bases unmatched. Germline CDR1 reads DFQATT; CDR2 reads SNEGSKA (reference sequence). CDR3 nucleotide sequence: TGCAGTGCTGTCGGACAGGGCAGCACAGATACGCAGTATTTT. Its protein product is CSAVGQGSTDTQYF.

Of note for this clonotype: A much larger clonotype is one base distant, so this may be a read error. This chain links TRBV28 with TRBJ2-1; D uncertain. The end of the DNA fits TRBJ2-7 better, so the J call may be wrong. The germline gives CDR1 MDHEN, CDR2 SYDVKM. CDR3 size: 13 residues. The CDR3 DNA follows: TGTGCCAGCAGTTTGGGTGCCTACAATGAGCAGTACTTC. Translated, it gives CASSLGAYNEQYF.

This clonotype turned up a few times. This chain links TRBV7-6 with TRBJ2-7; D is uncertain. This CDR3 is built from 15 residues. Per the germline V gene, CDR1 is SGHVS and CDR2 is FNYEAQ. The V end lost 1 base, the J end lost 0 bases, and 10 bases lay between the germline ends. Here the CDR3 DNA reads TGTGCCAGCAGCTTAGATCGCCAGGTCTCCTACGAGCAGTACTTC. It specifies CASSLDRQVSYEQYF.

The gene calls are TRBV12-3 or TRBV12-4 and TRBJ1-2; 10 bases agree with TRBD1. The CDR3 spans 16 residues. V shed 5 bases and J 4 bases; nucleotides not matched to a gene: 10. The CDR3 nucleotides are TGTGCCAGCAGTCCAGATAGGGACAGGGGAGGCTATGGCTACACCTTC. This sequence encodes CASSPDRDRGGYGYTF.

This clonotype was detected only once. This chain connects TRBV7-2 to TRBJ2-2; D possibly corresponds to TRBD2 (6 bases). Trimming took 2 bases from V and 10 from J, leaving 14 bases between them. The CDR3 is 14 amino acids. The germline V gene encodes CDR1 SGHTA and CDR2 FQGNSA. The CDR3 nucleotides are TGTGCCAGCAGCTTACGACTAGATTCGGAGGAGCTGTTTTTT. Residues: CASSLRLDSEELFF.

In this sample, this clonotype turned up many times. The rearrangement links TRBV10-3 to TRBJ2-7; D is undetermined. The CDR3 covers 14 residues. From germline, CDR1 is ENHRY and CDR2 SYGVKD. Between the trimmed V and J ends, which lost 4 bases and 1 base, there was a span of 11 bases. CDR3 sequence reads: CAISAVSGSYEQYF. In DNA form, the CDR3 reads TGTGCCATCAGTGCAGTTTCCGGGTCCTACGAGCAGTACTTC.

CDR3 loop: CASSVSGTGNSPLHF. CDR3 nucleotide sequence: TGTGCCAGCAGCGTTTCCGGGACAGGGAATTCACCCCTCCACTTT. This chain links TRBV7-2 with TRBJ1-6, with 9 bases aligning to TRBD1. Trimming took 5 bases from V and 7 from J; bases not matched to a gene: 6. The germline CDR1 and CDR2 sequences are SGHTA and FQGNSA. The CDR3 runs 15 residues.

The chain couples TRBV9 to TRBJ2-7; 9 bases fit TRBD1. This CDR3 comprises 16 residues. Germline lookup yields CDR1 SGDLS and CDR2 YYNGEE. Trimming cost V 2 bases and J 4 bases; bases outside gene matches: 10. CDR3 sequence: CASSVTPGQGIYEQYF. The CDR3 DNA follows: TGTGCCAGCAGCGTTACACCGGGACAGGGCATTTACGAGCAGTACTTC.